Sequencing of this TCR beta chain was carried out in a study of blood T cells in healthy people across ages. Sample donors were healthy Caucasian individuals that came from Russia, aged about 6 to 100. The extraction recovered at least 5 micrograms of total RNA per sample. The second PCR ran roughly 6 to 12 cycles with a sample-barcoded 5' primer and J-beta primers. Any given sample supplied a minimum of 3 million CDR3-containing paired-end reads. TCRdb reprocessed the 5' RACE reads with MiXCR, giving one entry per CDR3 protein. Of about 640,000 distinct CDR3 sequences listed, roughly three fifths are singletons. The sample consisted of blood. The receptor's source is a man aged 60-69 years in good health.

The CDR3 coding sequence is TGTGCCAGCACCTTATCGGGGACTCCTGGGGCCAACGTCCTGACTTTC. Translated, it gives CASTLSGTPGANVLTF. The chain links TRBV12-3 or TRBV12-4 to TRBJ2-6, with D perhaps TRBD2 (6 bases). Trimming cost V 7 bases and J 2 bases, with 15 bases left between them. The CDR3 sequence is 16 residues long.